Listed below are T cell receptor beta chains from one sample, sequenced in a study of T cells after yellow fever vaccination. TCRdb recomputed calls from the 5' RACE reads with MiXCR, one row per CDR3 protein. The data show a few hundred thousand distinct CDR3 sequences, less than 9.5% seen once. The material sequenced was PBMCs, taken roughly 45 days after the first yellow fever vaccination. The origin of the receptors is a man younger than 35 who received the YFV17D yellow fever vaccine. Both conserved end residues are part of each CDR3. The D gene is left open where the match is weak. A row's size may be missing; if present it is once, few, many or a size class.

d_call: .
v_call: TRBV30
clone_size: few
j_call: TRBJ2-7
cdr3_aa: CAWSVPVHGAYEQYF
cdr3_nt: TGTGCCTGGAGTGTACCCGTTCACGGGGCCTACGAGCAGTACTTC

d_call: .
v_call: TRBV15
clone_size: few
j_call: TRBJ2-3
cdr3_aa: CATSRDGHLSTDTQYF
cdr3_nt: TGTGCCACCAGCAGAGATGGACACCTTAGCACAGATACGCAGTATTTT

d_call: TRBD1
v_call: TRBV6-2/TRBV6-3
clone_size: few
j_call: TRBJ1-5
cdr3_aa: CASSTTRTGAPFGNQPQHF
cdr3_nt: TGTGCCAGCAGTACAACTAGGACAGGGGCCCCTTTCGGCAATCAGCCCCAGCATTTT

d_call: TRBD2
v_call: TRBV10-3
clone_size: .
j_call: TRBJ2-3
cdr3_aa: CAIRKGRLAGGTGTDTQYF
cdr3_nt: TGTGCCATCAGAAAGGGTCGGCTAGCGGGGGGAACGGGCACAGATACGCAGTATTTT

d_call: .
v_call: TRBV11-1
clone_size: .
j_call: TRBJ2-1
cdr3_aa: CASSKEELSYNEQFF
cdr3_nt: TGTGCCAGCAGCAAGGAAGAATTGTCCTACAATGAGCAGTTCTTC

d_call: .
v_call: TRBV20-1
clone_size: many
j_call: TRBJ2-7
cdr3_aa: CSASPQVNEQYF
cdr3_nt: TGCAGTGCTAGCCCCCAAGTGAACGAGCAGTACTTC

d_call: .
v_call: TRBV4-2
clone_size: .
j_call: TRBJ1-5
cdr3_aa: CASSQDRRSRQPQHF
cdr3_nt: TGTGCCAGCAGCCAAGATCGACGGAGTAGGCAGCCCCAGCATTTT

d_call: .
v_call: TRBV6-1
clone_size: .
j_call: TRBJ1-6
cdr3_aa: CASSREARWSPLHF
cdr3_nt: TGTGCCAGCAGTCGAGAGGCCCGCTGGTCACCCCTCCACTTT

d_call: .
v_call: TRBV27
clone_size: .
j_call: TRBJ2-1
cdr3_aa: CASSLLGVNEQFF
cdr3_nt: TGTGCCAGCAGTTTGTTAGGGGTCAATGAGCAGTTCTTC

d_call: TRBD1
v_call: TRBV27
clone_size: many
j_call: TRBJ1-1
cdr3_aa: CASSRTRTGRAFF
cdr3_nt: TGTGCCAGCAGCCGTACCCGGACAGGGAGAGCTTTCTTT

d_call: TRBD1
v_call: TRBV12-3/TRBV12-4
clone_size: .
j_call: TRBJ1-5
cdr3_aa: CASSPTQGGYQPQHF
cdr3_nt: TGTGCCAGCAGCCCTACACAGGGGGGCTATCAGCCCCAGCATTTT

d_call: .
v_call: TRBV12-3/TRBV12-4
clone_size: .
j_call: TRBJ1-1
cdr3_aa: CASRTGGNTEAFF
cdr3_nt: TGTGCCAGCAGGACCGGGGGCAACACTGAAGCTTTCTTT

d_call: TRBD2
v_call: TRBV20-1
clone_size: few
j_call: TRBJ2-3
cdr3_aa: CSASGGGTGSNTQYF
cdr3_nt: TGCAGTGCTAGCGGGGGGGGGACTGGATCTAATACGCAGTATTTT

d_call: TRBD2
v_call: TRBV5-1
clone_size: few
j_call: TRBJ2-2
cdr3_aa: CASRSPGTSAGELFF
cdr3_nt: TGCGCCAGCAGATCCCCCGGGACTAGCGCCGGGGAGCTGTTTTTT

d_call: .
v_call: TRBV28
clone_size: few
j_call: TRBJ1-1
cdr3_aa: CASSLWEPNTEAFF
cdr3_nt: TGTGCCAGCAGTTTATGGGAGCCGAACACTGAAGCTTTCTTT

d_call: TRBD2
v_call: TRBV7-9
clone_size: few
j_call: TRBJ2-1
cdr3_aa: CASSFPSGTYNEQFF
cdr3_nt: TGTGCCAGCAGCTTTCCTAGCGGGACCTACAATGAGCAGTTCTTC

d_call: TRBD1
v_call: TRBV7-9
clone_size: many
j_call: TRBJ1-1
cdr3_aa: CASSFGPGQGAETEAFF
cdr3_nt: TGTGCCAGCAGCTTCGGACCGGGACAGGGGGCTGAGACTGAAGCTTTCTTT

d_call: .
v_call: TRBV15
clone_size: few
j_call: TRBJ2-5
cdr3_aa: CATSREGWETQYF
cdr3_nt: TGTGCCACCAGCAGAGAGGGTTGGGAGACCCAGTACTTC

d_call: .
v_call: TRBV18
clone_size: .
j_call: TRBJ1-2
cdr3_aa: CASSPWDAEGYTF
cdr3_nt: TGTGCCAGCTCACCGTGGGATGCGGAAGGCTACACCTTC

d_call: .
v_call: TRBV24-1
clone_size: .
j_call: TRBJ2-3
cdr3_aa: CATSDPTRAEGFSTDTQYF
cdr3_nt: TGTGCCACCAGTGATCCCACCCGGGCGGAAGGCTTTAGCACAGATACGCAGTATTTT

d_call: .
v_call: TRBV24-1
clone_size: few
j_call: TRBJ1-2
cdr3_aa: CATSDRSGTNYGYTF
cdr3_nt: TGTGCCACCAGTGATAGATCCGGGACGAACTATGGCTACACCTTC

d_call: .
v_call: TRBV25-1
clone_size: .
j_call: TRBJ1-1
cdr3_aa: CASSDVQGFNPEAFF
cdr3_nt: TGTGCCAGCAGTGACGTGCAGGGGTTTAATCCCGAAGCTTTCTTT

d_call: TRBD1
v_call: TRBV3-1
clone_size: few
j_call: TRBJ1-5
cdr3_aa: CASSQEGAQGVNQPQHF
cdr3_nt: TGTGCCAGCAGCCAAGAGGGAGCACAGGGGGTCAATCAGCCCCAGCATTTT

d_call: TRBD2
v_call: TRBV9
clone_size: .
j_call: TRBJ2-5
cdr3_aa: CASSVGEAGASQETQYF
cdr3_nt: TGTGCCAGCAGCGTAGGGGAAGCGGGGGCCTCCCAAGAGACCCAGTACTTC

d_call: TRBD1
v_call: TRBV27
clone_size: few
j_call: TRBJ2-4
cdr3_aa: CASSRDSATQNIQYF
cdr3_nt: TGTGCCAGCAGCCGGGACAGCGCAACACAAAACATTCAGTACTTC

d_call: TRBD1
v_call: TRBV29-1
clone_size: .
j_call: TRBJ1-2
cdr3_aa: CSVEVTGEYGYTF
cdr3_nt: TGCAGCGTTGAAGTGACAGGGGAATATGGCTACACCTTC

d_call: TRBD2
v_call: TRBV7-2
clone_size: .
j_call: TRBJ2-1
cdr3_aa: CASSKKGLAGEEQFF
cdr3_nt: TGTGCCAGCAGCAAAAAGGGACTAGCGGGGGAAGAGCAGTTCTTC

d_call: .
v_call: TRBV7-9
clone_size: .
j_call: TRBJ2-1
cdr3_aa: CASSLVRDYRNEQFF
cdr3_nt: TGTGCCAGCAGCTTAGTTCGAGACTATAGGAATGAGCAGTTCTTC

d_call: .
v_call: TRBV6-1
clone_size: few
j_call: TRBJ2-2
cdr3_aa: CASRPRATGELFF
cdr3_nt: TGTGCCAGCAGGCCCAGGGCCACCGGGGAGCTGTTTTTT

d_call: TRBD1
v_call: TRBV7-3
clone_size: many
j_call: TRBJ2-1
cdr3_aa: CASSSRQGTNEQFF
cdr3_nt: TGTGCCAGCAGCTCTAGACAGGGGACCAATGAGCAGTTCTTC

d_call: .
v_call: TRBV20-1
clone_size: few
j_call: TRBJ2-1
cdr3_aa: CSAPPGLLPLGQFF
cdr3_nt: TGCAGTGCTCCTCCGGGACTTCTCCCCCTCGGTCAGTTCTTC

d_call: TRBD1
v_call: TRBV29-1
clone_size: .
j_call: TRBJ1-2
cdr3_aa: CSVADRGAYGYTF
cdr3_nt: TGCAGCGTGGCAGACAGGGGAGCCTATGGCTACACCTTC

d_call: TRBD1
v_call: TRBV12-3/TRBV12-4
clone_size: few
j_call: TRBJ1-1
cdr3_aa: CASNGQGVNTEAFF
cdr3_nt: TGTGCCAGTAACGGACAGGGGGTGAACACTGAAGCTTTCTTT

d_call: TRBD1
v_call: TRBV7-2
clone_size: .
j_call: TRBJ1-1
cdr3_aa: CASSITGTGNSITEAFF
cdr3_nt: TGTGCCAGCAGCATAACCGGGACAGGGAACAGTATCACTGAAGCTTTCTTT

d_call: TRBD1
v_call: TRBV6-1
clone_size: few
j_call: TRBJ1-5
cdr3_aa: CASSGRTGGLVRNQPQHF
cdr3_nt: TGTGCCAGCAGTGGACGGACAGGGGGCTTAGTCCGCAATCAGCCCCAGCATTTT

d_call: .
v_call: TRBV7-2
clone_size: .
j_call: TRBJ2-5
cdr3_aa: CASSPSPPETQYF
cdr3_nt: TGTGCCAGCAGCCCTAGCCCCCCTGAGACCCAGTACTTC

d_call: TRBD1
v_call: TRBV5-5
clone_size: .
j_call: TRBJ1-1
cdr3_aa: CASSLVRGLLNNTEAFF
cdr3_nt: TGTGCCAGCAGCTTAGTGAGGGGGCTCCTAAATAACACTGAAGCTTTCTTT

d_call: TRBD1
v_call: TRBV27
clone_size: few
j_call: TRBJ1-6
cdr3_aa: CASSARGGGVNSPLHF
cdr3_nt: TGTGCCAGCAGTGCCCGGGGAGGGGGCGTTAATTCACCCCTCCACTTT

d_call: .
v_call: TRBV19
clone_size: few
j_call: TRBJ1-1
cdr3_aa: CASSDQFSTEAFF
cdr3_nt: TGTGCCAGTAGCGACCAGTTTTCCACTGAAGCTTTCTTT